This T cell receptor beta chain was profiled in a study of brain T cells in children with intractable seizures. Libraries were prepared by immunoSEQ multiplex PCR; TCRdb keeps only in-frame clonotypes and omits some of them. The sample consists of more than 40,000 clones, 90% of them appearing once. The length of the CDR3 is 15 residues. Per the germline V gene, CDR1 is GTSNPN and CDR2 is SVGIG (reference sequence). V lost 1 base, J lost 7 bases, and 8 bases stayed unmatched. This chain links TRBV30 with TRBJ1-4; TRBD1 matches at 8 bases. This sequence originates from a girl aged 2-15 years with tuberous sclerosis and intractable seizures. Specimen: peripheral blood, collected at surgery. The CDR3 DNA sequence: TGTGCCTGGAGTGCCGGACAGGGAGTAGGTGAAAAACTGTTTTTT. It is translated as CAWSAGQGVGEKLFF.